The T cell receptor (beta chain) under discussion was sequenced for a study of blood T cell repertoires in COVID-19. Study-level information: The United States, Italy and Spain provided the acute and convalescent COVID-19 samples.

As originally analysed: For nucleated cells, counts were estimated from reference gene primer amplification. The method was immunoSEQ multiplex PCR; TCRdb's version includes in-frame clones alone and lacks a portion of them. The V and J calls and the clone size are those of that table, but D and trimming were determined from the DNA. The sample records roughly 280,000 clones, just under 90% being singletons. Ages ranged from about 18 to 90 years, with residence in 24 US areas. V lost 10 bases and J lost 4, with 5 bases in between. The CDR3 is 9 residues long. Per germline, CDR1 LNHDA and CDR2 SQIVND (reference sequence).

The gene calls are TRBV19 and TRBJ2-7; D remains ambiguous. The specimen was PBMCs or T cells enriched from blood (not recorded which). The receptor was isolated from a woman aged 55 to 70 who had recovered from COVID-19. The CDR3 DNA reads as TGTGCCACCGTATACGAGCAGTACTTC. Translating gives CATVYEQYF. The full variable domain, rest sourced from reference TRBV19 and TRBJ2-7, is DGGITQSPKYLFRKEGQNVTLSCEQNLNHDAMYWYRQDPGQGLRLIYYSQIVNDFQKGDIAEGYSVSREKKESFPLTVTSAQKNPTAFYLCATVYEQYFGPGTRLTVT.